This is a list of T cell receptor beta chains from one sample in a study of T cell changes during pregnancy in multiple sclerosis. Libraries were prepared by immunoSEQ multiplex PCR; TCRdb keeps only in-frame clonotypes and omits some of them. Of some 73,000 clones listed, 80% to 95% are singletons. Material: peripheral blood, obtained in the third trimester of pregnancy. Receptor source: a female donor in good health, enrolled as a control in a pregnancy study. Both conserved end residues are part of each CDR3. The order of the fields is D gene, V gene, J gene, clone size, CDR3 DNA, CDR3 protein. A D gene is named only where the DNA matches it firmly. A clone size is listed for some rows: how often the clone was seen (once, few, many), or a class if it is expanded.

NA	TRBV5-1	TRBJ1-3	NA	TGCGCCAGCAGCGATCAGTACTCTGGAAACACCATATATTTT	CASSDQYSGNTIYF
TRBD1	TRBV10-3	TRBJ2-7	few	TGTGCCATCAGTGAGTCGAACAGGGGACACGAGCAGTACTTC	CAISESNRGHEQYF
TRBD1	TRBV13	TRBJ2-7	NA	TGTGCCAGCAGCCGGCCGGGACAGGGGTCCTACGAGCAGTACTTC	CASSRPGQGSYEQYF
NA	TRBV2	TRBJ1-5	NA	TGTGCCAGCAGTCGCCTAGGGCCCCAGCATTTT	CASSRLGPQHF
NA	TRBV10-2	TRBJ1-2	NA	TGCGCCAGCAGTGAGGGCCTTTCTAACTATGGCTACACCTTC	CASSEGLSNYGYTF
NA	TRBV5-5	TRBJ2-1	once	TGTGCCAGCAGCTTGGAATGGGAGTCTCACAATGAGCAGTTCTTC	CASSLEWESHNEQFF
NA	TRBV28	TRBJ2-7	NA	TGTGCCACCTACACTAGTCTCTCCTACGAGCAGTACTTC	CATYTSLSYEQYF
TRBD2	TRBV19	TRBJ2-2	NA	TGTGCCAGTACCCCTGGGACTAGCGGGGGGGTATTCACCGGGGAGCTGTTTTTT	CASTPGTSGGVFTGELFF
TRBD2	TRBV4-1	TRBJ2-1	once	TGCGCCAGCAGCCAAGAATGGCTAGCGGGAGAGGTTCGGCAGTTCTTC	CASSQEWLAGEVRQFF
NA	TRBV7-2	TRBJ2-7	NA	TGTGCCAGCAGCGAGACCTACGAGCAGTACTTC	CASSETYEQYF
NA	TRBV9	TRBJ2-2	NA	TGTGCCAGCAGCGTAGCGAGCGGGTCGAACACCGGGGAGCTGTTTTTT	CASSVASGSNTGELFF
NA	TRBV25-1	TRBJ1-2	NA	TGTGCCAGCAGCAACAGTTACTATGGCTACACCTTC	CASSNSYYGYTF
NA	TRBV29-1	TRBJ1-2	NA	TGCAGCGTTGTTTCAGGGGCGAACTATGGCTACACCTTC	CSVVSGANYGYTF
TRBD1	TRBV5-1	TRBJ1-2	NA	TGCGCCAGCAGCTATGCACCCCGGGACAGGGGGCTCACCAGCTATGGCTACACCTTC	CASSYAPRDRGLTSYGYTF
NA	TRBV20-1	TRBJ1-2	NA	TGCAGTGTTGGTAGCGGCTACACCTTC	CSVGSGYTF
NA	TRBV20-1	TRBJ1-3	NA	TGCAGTGTTAGGCGGGGGAACACCATATATTTT	CSVRRGNTIYF
NA	TRBV2	TRBJ2-7	NA	TGTGCCAGCAGTGAAGTGGACTTTGCCTACGAGCAGTACTTC	CASSEVDFAYEQYF
TRBD1	TRBV23-1	TRBJ2-7	NA	TGCGCCAGCAGTCAGGGACAGACCTACGAGCAGTACTTC	CASSQGQTYEQYF
NA	TRBV5-4	TRBJ2-3	NA	TGTGCCAGCAGCTTGGGTTCCGGGGGAAGTGGTTTGGGCACAGATACGCAGTATTTT	CASSLGSGGSGLGTDTQYF
NA	TRBV29-1	TRBJ2-2	NA	TGCAGCGTCCGAAGGAGTAACACCGGGGAGCTGTTTTTT	CSVRRSNTGELFF
TRBD2	TRBV11-2	TRBJ2-1	NA	TGTGCCAGCAGACGTTTAGCGGGGCCCGGCGCCGCTGAGCAGTTCTTC	CASRRLAGPGAAEQFF
NA	TRBV7-9	TRBJ1-4	NA	TGTGCCAGCAGCTTAGCGTTGGGCGAAAAACTGTTTTTT	CASSLALGEKLFF
TRBD1	TRBV27	TRBJ1-2	NA	TGTGCCAGCGCACCCTCGGGACAGATCTATGGCTACACCTTC	CASAPSGQIYGYTF
NA	TRBV4-3	TRBJ2-3	NA	TGCCGAATCCCACAAGATACGCAGTATTTT	CRIPQDTQYF
NA	TRBV29-1	TRBJ1-6	NA	TGCAGCGTTTCTACAGGGAATTCACCCCTCCACTTT	CSVSTGNSPLHF
NA	TRBV2	TRBJ1-1	NA	TGTGCCAGCAGCAAAAGACAGAGTCAGAACACTGAAGCTTTCTTT	CASSKRQSQNTEAFF
TRBD2	TRBV2	TRBJ2-7	NA	TGTGCCAGCAGTGATAGAATTAGGACTAGCATTTACGAGCAGTACTTC	CASSDRIRTSIYEQYF
TRBD2	TRBV5-1	TRBJ2-3	NA	TGCGCCAGCAGGGAGGGACTAGTCAGCACAGATACGCAGTATTTT	CASREGLVSTDTQYF
TRBD1	TRBV19	TRBJ2-7	NA	TGTGCCAGTAAACCCGGGACAGGGAAATTTGAGCAGTACTTC	CASKPGTGKFEQYF
TRBD1	TRBV6-6	TRBJ1-4	NA	TGTGCCAGCAGCCGAAGGACAGGGAGTAATGAAAAACTGTTTTTT	CASSRRTGSNEKLFF
TRBD1	TRBV28	TRBJ1-4	once	TGTGCCAGCAGTCGACAGGGTAGGGAAAAACTGTTTTTT	CASSRQGREKLFF
TRBD1	TRBV18	TRBJ1-1	NA	TGTGCCAGCTCACCATTTTTTAGGGGGGGGACAGGTCAGAACACTGAAGCTTTCTTT	CASSPFFRGGTGQNTEAFF
TRBD2	TRBV6-4	TRBJ2-3	NA	TGTGCCAGCAGTGAGAATATAGCGGGAGGGCCGGAAGATACGCAGTATTTT	CASSENIAGGPEDTQYF
TRBD2	TRBV2	TRBJ2-1	NA	TGTGCCAGCAGTGCTACTAGCGGGGGGCCGCAGTTCTTC	CASSATSGGPQFF
NA	TRBV7-2	TRBJ2-5	once	TGTGCCAGCAGCTTGGTTCGAGGATTCCAAGAGACCCAGTACTTC	CASSLVRGFQETQYF
TRBD2	TRBV10-3	TRBJ2-3	NA	TGTGCCATCAGGACTAGCGGGTGGGGCGGCACAGATACGCAGTATTTT	CAIRTSGWGGTDTQYF
NA	TRBV7-2	TRBJ2-1	NA	TGTGCCAGCAGCTTAGGCATCAGGGGCCTGGGCAATGAGCAGTTCTTC	CASSLGIRGLGNEQFF
TRBD2	TRBV28	TRBJ2-1	NA	TGTGCCAGCAGTTTAGGACTAGCGGGGGCCTTTATCTCCTACAATGAGCAGTTCTTC	CASSLGLAGAFISYNEQFF
NA	TRBV28	TRBJ1-6	NA	TGTGCCAGCAGTCTCCCCCAGACGGGAAATTCACCCCTCCACTTT	CASSLPQTGNSPLHF
NA	TRBV5-1	TRBJ2-3	once	TGCGCCAGCAGGTCGGCCACAGCCGGAATCACAGATACGCAGTATTTT	CASRSATAGITDTQYF
TRBD1	TRBV2	TRBJ2-3	NA	TGTGCCAGCAGTGAAAGTAGAGGACAGGGACCACATACGCAGTATTTT	CASSESRGQGPHTQYF
NA	TRBV7-9	TRBJ1-3	few	TGTGCCAGCAGCCCGACAGCCTCTGGAAACACCATATATTTT	CASSPTASGNTIYF
NA	TRBV2	TRBJ1-5	NA	TGTGCCAGCTGCGGGGGTTACAATCAGCCCCAGCATTTT	CASCGGYNQPQHF
TRBD2	TRBV27	TRBJ2-1	NA	TGTGCCAGCAGTTCCCTGGGGGGGAGCTCCTACAATGAGCAGTTCTTC	CASSSLGGSSYNEQFF
NA	TRBV11-3	TRBJ2-3	NA	TGTGCCAGCAGTGACGGAGGTGCTGATACGCAGTATTTT	CASSDGGADTQYF
TRBD1	TRBV28	TRBJ1-5	NA	TGTGCCAGCATGGTAGACAGGGGACGCAATCAGCCCCAGCATTTT	CASMVDRGRNQPQHF
NA	TRBV10-2	TRBJ2-3	NA	TGCGCCAGCAGTGATGGGGACTTCTCCTCTTTT	CASSDGDFSSF
TRBD2	TRBV7-2	TRBJ2-5	once	TGTGCCAGCACCTGGGGCGGGGGGAAAGAGACCCAGTACTTC	CASTWGGGKETQYF
TRBD2	TRBV4-1	TRBJ2-5	NA	TGCGCCAGCAGCCGACTAGCGGGGGGCGTGGAGACCCAGTACTTC	CASSRLAGGVETQYF
NA	TRBV6-5	TRBJ1-5	NA	TGTGCCAGCAGTTACGGAGGCAATCAGCCCCAGCATTTT	CASSYGGNQPQHF
NA	TRBV7-2	TRBJ2-3	NA	TGTGCCAGCAGCTTAAATTTGATAGGGGTTAAAGATACGCAGTATTTT	CASSLNLIGVKDTQYF
NA	TRBV10-1	TRBJ1-5	NA	TGCGCCAGCAGTGCGGGCAATCAGCCCCAGCATTTT	CASSAGNQPQHF